The clone carrying this T cell receptor beta chain was observed many times. Its antigen is currently unknown. TCRdb passed the 5' RACE reads through MiXCR, listing each CDR3 protein once. The data contain 1.5 million to 2 million distinct CDR3 sequences, under 35% of them seen just once; the ten biggest clones take up under 0.35%. The sample belongs to a study of identical twins. Overall study results and limits: It was cross-sectional statistical analysis, not following the same donors, that the conclusions relied on. Shared out-of-frame alpha sequences (those common to twins) showed excess low generation probability. The degree of excess twin sharing was weaker in beta out-of-frame sequences.

The ends were cut back, 8 bases at V and 2 bases at J, with 12 bases in the middle. The germline gives CDR1 SQVTM, CDR2 ANQGSEA. CDR3 length: 12 amino acids. This chain joins TRBV29-1 and TRBJ1-2; tentative D call: TRBD1 (5 bases). The specimen was cord blood. The TCR originated in a newborn girl in good health. CDR3 in amino acids: CSFWGRNYGYTF. CDR3 in DNA: TGCAGCTTTTGGGGCAGGAACTATGGCTACACCTTC.